A single sample is the source of the 32 T cell receptor beta chains below, sequenced in a study of PD-L1 blockade in urothelial cancer. Using immunoSEQ multiplex PCR, the repertoire was profiled, and TCRdb retains in-frame clones only, with some absent. The sample lists tens of thousands of clones; 70% to 85% were seen once. The sample was PBMCs, taken around atezolizumab (anti-PD-L1) treatment. All receptors come from a man between 65 and 79 years old with urothelial cancer.

The chain joins TRBV4-3 to TRBJ2-3, with TRBD2 as a possible D gene (6 bases). The CDR3 contains 19 residues. Trimming took off 0 bases at V and 4 bases at J, with 23 bases between the two ends. The germline V gene has CDR1 LGHNA and CDR2 YSLEER. CDR3 amino acids: CASSQDYAPALGTSDTQYF. CDR3 DNA sequence: TGCGCCAGCAGCCAAGATTATGCCCCGGCCCTAGGGACTTCAGATACGCAGTATTTT.

This CDR3 reads CASSLTVGNQPQHF. DNA for the CDR3: TGTGCCAGTAGCTTGACAGTCGGCAATCAGCCCCAGCATTTT. The chain combines TRBV19 with TRBJ1-5; tentative D call: TRBD1 (5 bases). V was clipped by 6 bases and J by 2 bases, with 11 bases between them. The CDR3 covers 14 residues. CDR1 is LNHDA, CDR2 SQIVND, per germline (reference sequence). The whole variable domain, filled in from reference TRBV19 and TRBJ1-5, reads DGGITQSPKYLFRKEGQNVTLSCEQNLNHDAMYWYRQDPGQGLRLIYYSQIVNDFQKGDIAEGYSVSREKKESFPLTVTSAQKNPTAFYLCASSLTVGNQPQHFGDGTRLSIL.

The chain joins TRBV5-1 to TRBJ2-5; 7 positions match TRBD2. The CDR3 has 15 amino acids. V trimming: 2 bases; J trimming: 5 bases; junction bases outside the gene matches: 9. CDR1 SGHRS and CDR2 YFSETQ come from the germline V gene. CDR3 residues: CASSLWGGSRETQYF. DNA for the CDR3: TGCGCCAGCAGCTTATGGGGAGGGTCGAGGGAGACCCAGTACTTC.

The rearrangement uses TRBV11-2 and TRBJ1-2, with 9 bases matching TRBD1. Trimming at V came to 4 bases and at J to 7 bases, leaving 10 bases not matched to a gene. This CDR3 spans 15 amino acids. The germline gives CDR1 SGHAT, CDR2 FQNNGV. The DNA of the CDR3 is TGTGCCAGCAGCTCAATCCGGACAGGGGAATCTGGCTACACCTTC. Translating gives CASSSIRTGESGYTF.

The gene calls are TRBV18 and TRBJ1-2, with D perhaps TRBD1 (5 bases). With 0 bases removed from V and 6 bases from J, the gap between germline ends came to 20 bases. The germline CDR1 and CDR2 sequences are KGHSH and LQKENI. The CDR3 is 17 residues long. CDR3 sequence reads: CASSPPTAPGRDNGYTF. The CDR3 DNA reads TGTGCCAGCTCACCACCCACCGCCCCGGGCAGGGATAATGGCTACACCTTC. The variable domain in full, with the rest retrieved from reference TRBV18 and TRBJ1-2, is NAGVMQNPRHLVRRRGQEARLRCSPMKGHSHVYWYRQLPEEGLKFMVYLQKENIIDESGMPKERFSAEFPKEGPSILRIQQVVRGDSAAYFCASSPPTAPGRDNGYTFGSGTRLTVV.

This chain joins TRBV6-5 and TRBJ1-1; maybe TRBD1 (5 bases). Trimming removed 7 bases at V and 11 bases at J, with 23 bases between. Germline assignment: CDR1 MNHEY and CDR2 SVGAGI. The CDR3 has 14 amino acids. CDR3 loop: CASTPGRGEVRAFF. The CDR3, as DNA: TGTGCCAGCACTCCAGGGAGAGGGGAGGTTCGGGCTTTCTTT.

The chain links TRBV5-4 to TRBJ1-1; D ambiguous. The CDR3 consists of 14 residues. V was clipped by 0 bases and J by 0 bases, with 6 bases between them. CDR1 SGHNT and CDR2 YYREEE come from the germline V gene (reference sequence). The CDR3 DNA reads TGTGCCAGCAGCTTGGACAGCCTGAACACTGAAGCTTTCTTT. This sequence encodes CASSLDSLNTEAFF.

The chain combines TRBV9 with TRBJ2-1, with TRBD2 as a possible D gene (5 bases). Germline values: CDR1 SGDLS, CDR2 YYNGEE. CDR3 length equals 15 residues. V was shortened by 0 bases and J by 4 bases, with 11 bases between the two germline ends. DNA of the CDR3: TGTGCCAGCAGCGTAGATGGAGCGGAATACAATGAGCAGTTCTTC. This codes for CASSVDGAEYNEQFF.

CDR3 nucleotide sequence: TGTGCCAGCAGCTTAGCTACAGGGGGCGCCTTTACTGAAGCTTTCTTT. Protein product: CASSLATGGAFTEAFF. The V call is TRBV7-2, the J call TRBJ1-1, with TRBD1 identical over 9 bases. CDR3 length: 16 amino acids. In germline, CDR1 is SGHTA, CDR2 FQGNSA. V was pared by 0 bases and J by 5 bases, with 7 bases of the junction left unmatched.

This rearrangement joins TRBV19 to TRBJ2-7; TRBD2 aligns across 7 bases. Trimming at V came to 5 bases and at J to 1 base, leaving 5 bases not matched to a gene. The CDR3 is made up of 14 amino acids. Germline CDR1 is LNHDA and CDR2 is SQIVND (reference sequence). The CDR3 nucleotides are TGTGCCAGTAGTCTAGCGGTCGATTCCTACGAGCAGTACTTC. Translation gives CASSLAVDSYEQYF.

This chain uses TRBV6-5 with TRBJ1-1; TRBD1 might be the D (6 bases). The length of the CDR3 is 14 residues. Germline V gene sequence: CDR1 MNHEY, CDR2 SVGAGI. The V and J ends lost 7 bases and 2 bases respectively, with 14 bases between them. CDR3 protein: CASNHHRENTEAFF. The CDR3 DNA follows: TGTGCCAGCAACCACCACAGGGAAAACACTGAAGCTTTCTTT.

The chain recombines TRBV18 with TRBJ1-3; D is unclear. The germline CDR1 and CDR2 sequences are KGHSH and LQKENI. The V and J ends lost 3 bases and 0 bases respectively, with 12 bases between them. This CDR3 comprises 16 residues. The CDR3 DNA reads as TGTGCCAGCTCACCGTCACAGCACAGCTCTGGAAACACCATATATTTT. It yields the protein CASSPSQHSSGNTIYF.

The chain combines TRBV6-6 with TRBJ2-4; TRBD1 aligns across 10 bases. V lost 4 bases and J lost 8; bases outside the gene matches: 8. CDR3 size: 15 residues. Germline assignment: CDR1 MNHNY and CDR2 SVGAGI (reference sequence). The CDR3: CASSFDRGPQDIQYF. DNA of the CDR3: TGTGCCAGCAGTTTCGACAGGGGGCCGCAAGACATTCAGTACTTC.

This chain connects TRBV2 to TRBJ2-7; TRBD2 is a possible D gene (5 bases). V lost 3 bases to trimming and J lost 7 bases, with 16 bases between them. Germline values: CDR1 SNHLY, CDR2 FYNNEI. This CDR3 contains 14 residues. The chain's CDR3 is CASSDPRPSGEQYF. The CDR3 nucleotides are TGTGCCAGCAGTGACCCCCGGCCGTCGGGGGAGCAGTACTTC.

With respect to this clone: This same CDR3 is encoded by further DNA sequences in the sample. The rearrangement links TRBV7-9 to TRBJ1-1; the D gene is possibly TRBD1 (6 bases). The length of the CDR3 is 15 residues. CDR1 SEHNR and CDR2 FQNEAQ come from the germline V gene (reference sequence). Trimming left V 5 bases short and J 0 bases short, with 13 bases between. Here the CDR3 DNA reads TGTGCCAGCAGCCTTGGGGGCGTCATGAACACTGAAGCTTTCTTT. As protein: CASSLGGVMNTEAFF.

The gene calls are TRBV7-2 and TRBJ2-2; weak D call: TRBD2 (6 bases). Per the germline V gene, CDR1 is SGHTA and CDR2 is FQGNSA. This CDR3 contains 15 residues. V lost 2 bases and J lost 7, with 14 bases in between. This CDR3 reads CASSLSSMGGGELFF. Here the CDR3 DNA reads TGTGCCAGCAGCTTAAGTTCCATGGGAGGCGGGGAGCTGTTTTTT.

The rearrangement links TRBV19 to TRBJ2-5; D is possibly TRBD1 (5 bases). This CDR3 contains 15 residues. The ends were cut back, 6 bases at V and 6 bases at J, with 20 bases in the middle. Germline CDR1 LNHDA, CDR2 SQIVND (reference sequence). CDR3 in amino acids: CASSTSGQGRKTQYF. The CDR3, as DNA: TGTGCCAGTAGCACCTCTGGGCAGGGTCGGAAGACCCAGTACTTC.

The chain recombines TRBV4-3 with TRBJ2-5; 10 bases map to TRBD1. The CDR3 totals 15 residues. Germline V gene sequence: CDR1 LGHNA, CDR2 YSLEER. Trimming took 4 bases from V and 2 from J; bases not matched to a gene: 4. The CDR3 DNA sequence: TGCGCCAGCAGCCCGGACAGGGGGGCACAAGAGACCCAGTACTTC. The encoded protein is CASSPDRGAQETQYF.

J is TRBJ1-6 and V is TRBV7-2; tentatively, D is TRBD1 (6 bases). This CDR3 is 17 amino acids long. V lost 5 bases and J lost 8, with 22 bases in between. Germline loops: CDR1 SGHTA, CDR2 FQGNSA. The CDR3 sequence is CASSPRAAGEGHSPLHF. The CDR3 region has the DNA TGTGCCAGCAGCCCCCGGGCGGCAGGGGAGGGCCATTCACCCCTCCACTTT.

J is TRBJ2-1 and V is TRBV5-1, with D tentatively TRBD2 (6 bases). Germline assignment: CDR1 SGHRS and CDR2 YFSETQ. The length of the CDR3 is 15 residues. Trimming left V 1 base short and J 7 bases short, with 15 bases between. The CDR3 sequence: CASSLSGSGGNEQFF. The DNA for the CDR3 is TGCGCCAGCAGCTTGAGTGGTAGCGGTGGGAATGAGCAGTTCTTC.

This sequence joins TRBV6-5 and TRBJ1-1; D is perhaps TRBD1 (5 bases). Germline loops: CDR1 MNHEY, CDR2 SVGAGI. The CDR3 is 14 amino acids. Trimming cost V 0 bases and J 6 bases, with 11 bases left between them. This chain's CDR3 is CASSYSFGGAEAFF. The CDR3 DNA follows: TGTGCCAGCAGTTACTCCTTCGGGGGAGCTGAAGCTTTCTTT.

The chain carries TRBV9 and TRBJ2-3; 10 bases match TRBD2. Germline V gives CDR1 SGDLS, CDR2 YYNGEE. V lost 0 bases, J lost 0 bases, and 7 bases stayed unmatched. The CDR3 runs 18 residues. The CDR3 DNA follows: TGTGCCAGCAGCGTAGGTTTAGCGGGGGGCTCTAGCACAGATACGCAGTATTTT. Amino acids: CASSVGLAGGSSTDTQYF.

V gene TRBV29-1 combines with J gene TRBJ2-1; 9 bases line up with TRBD2. Germline V gene sequence: CDR1 SQVTM, CDR2 ANQGSEA. Trimming removed 4 bases from V and 9 bases from J; junction bases left unmatched: 10. This CDR3 contains 14 residues. CDR3 residues: CSVVPGLARGEQFF. CDR3 DNA sequence: TGCAGCGTTGTCCCAGGACTAGCGAGGGGTGAGCAGTTCTTC.

J is TRBJ2-7 and V is TRBV28; TRBD2 agrees at 12 bases. CDR1 MDHEN and CDR2 SYDVKM come from the germline V gene. V shed 8 bases, J shed 5 bases, and the junction held 10 bases outside the gene matches. This CDR3 is 15 amino acids long. CDR3 in amino acids: CASETSGSRKDEQYF. The CDR3 nucleotides read TGTGCCAGCGAGACTAGCGGGAGTCGTAAGGACGAGCAGTACTTC.

V is TRBV4-1 and J is TRBJ1-4; the D is unclear. CDR1 MGHRA and CDR2 YSYEKL come from the germline V gene. The CDR3 contains 14 residues. V was trimmed by 4 bases and J by 8 bases, leaving 14 bases between them. In DNA, the CDR3 is TGCGCCAGCAGCCTCGATATTACACCGGAAAAACTGTTTTTT. This codes for CASSLDITPEKLFF.

This chain connects TRBV11-2 to TRBJ2-2; D might be TRBD1 (7 bases). V was trimmed by 5 bases and J by 5 bases, leaving 21 bases between them. The CDR3 contains 17 residues. Germline V gene lookup returns CDR1 SGHAT and CDR2 FQNNGV. DNA of the CDR3: TGTGCCAGCAGCCACGCGGGGTGGTCCAGGGGGACCGGGGAGCTGTTTTTT. It encodes CASSHAGWSRGTGELFF.

This CDR3 reads CASSPPVVQETQYF. As DNA, the CDR3 is TGTGCCAGCAGCCCTCCAGTGGTGCAAGAGACCCAGTACTTC. This chain uses TRBV11-3 with TRBJ2-5; unclear D gene. V was cut by 5 bases and J by 2 bases, with 12 bases left in between. Germline CDR1 is SGHNT and CDR2 is YENEEA. The CDR3 consists of 14 residues.

This rearrangement joins TRBV30 to TRBJ1-2, with D possibly matching TRBD1 (5 bases). Trimming stripped 4 bases from V and 4 bases from J, with 16 bases between. The CDR3 length is 14 residues. Germline V lookup: CDR1 GTSNPN, CDR2 SVGIG (reference sequence). CDR3 residues: CAWTLRQGGYGYTF. CDR3 DNA sequence: TGTGCCTGGACCCTAAGGCAGGGAGGCTATGGCTACACCTTC.

V and J are TRBV7-2 and TRBJ2-7; 7 nucleotides match TRBD2. The CDR3 runs 14 residues. The V and J ends lost 8 bases and 0 bases, in that order; junction bases with no gene match: 7. Per the germline V gene, CDR1 is SGHTA and CDR2 is FQGNSA. The CDR3: CASGLPGGSYEQYF. In DNA, the CDR3 is TGTGCCAGCGGCCTCCCGGGGGGCTCCTACGAGCAGTACTTC.

The V gene is TRBV11-2, the J gene TRBJ1-2; the D is unclear. The CDR3 is 17 residues long. The V end lost 4 bases, the J end lost 2 bases, and 20 bases lay between the germline ends. The germline CDR1 and CDR2 sequences are SGHAT and FQNNGV. The CDR3 protein is CASSSLYTTEKNYGYTF. The CDR3 coding sequence is TGTGCCAGCAGCTCATTATATACCACGGAGAAAAACTATGGCTACACCTTC. Full variable domain (remainder filled in from reference TRBV11-2 and TRBJ1-2): EAGVAQSPRYKIIEKRQSVAFWCNPISGHATLYWYQQILGQGPKLLIQFQNNGVVDDSQLPKDRFSAERLKGVDSTLKIQPAKLEDSAVYLCASSSLYTTEKNYGYTFGSGTRLTVV.

The CDR3 sequence is CASSLAGTTNTGELFF. The DNA for the CDR3 is TGTGCCAGCAGCTTGGCCGGGACAACCAACACCGGGGAGCTGTTTTTT. V is TRBV11-2 and J is TRBJ2-2; a weak D match, TRBD1 (6 bases). CDR1 is SGHAT, CDR2 FQNNGV, per germline. This CDR3 has 16 amino acids. V was trimmed by 3 bases and J by 2 bases, leaving 13 bases between them.

V is TRBV7-9 and J is TRBJ2-6; tentatively, D is TRBD1 (6 bases). This CDR3 is built from 16 residues. CDR1 is SEHNR, CDR2 FQNEAQ, per germline (reference sequence). Trimming shortened V by 1 base and J by 4 bases, and 11 bases separated the two germline ends. CDR3 in amino acids: CASSLDWGLGANVLTF. DNA of the CDR3: TGTGCCAGCAGCTTAGATTGGGGGCTCGGGGCCAACGTCCTGACTTTC.